The following is a T cell receptor beta chain sequence with its context. Its antigen is unidentified. These data belong to a study of shared clonotypes between healthy human individuals. CDR3 length equals 13 residues. Germline-derived CDR1 and CDR2 are SQVTM and ANQGSEA. The germline V and J ends were trimmed by 4 bases and 1 base, with 11 bases remaining between them. An assay was performed, and its level was deep. In the original workflow: In the immunoSEQ data, sequences were junction-only and lacked quality scores, so filtering differed. TCRdb's table, derived via immunoSEQ multiplex PCR, lists solely in-frame clones and lacks some. V and J calls and clone size are copied from that table; D and trimming were computed from the DNA. This repertoire shows 650,000 to 800,000 clones, around 77% found once; its top ten account for less than 2%. Regarding the study as a whole: Approximately 4.6% of naive CD4 clonotypes were shared across a few donors.

This sequence joins TRBV29-1 and TRBJ2-7; D uncertain. The sample taken for sequencing was memory CD4+ T cells sorted from blood. Indicated subset: CD45RA-negative fraction. The TCR sequence derives from a woman under 40 in good health. The CDR3 reads CSVVPKASYEQYF. CDR3 sequence (DNA): TGCAGCGTTGTCCCTAAAGCGTCCTACGAGCAGTACTTC.